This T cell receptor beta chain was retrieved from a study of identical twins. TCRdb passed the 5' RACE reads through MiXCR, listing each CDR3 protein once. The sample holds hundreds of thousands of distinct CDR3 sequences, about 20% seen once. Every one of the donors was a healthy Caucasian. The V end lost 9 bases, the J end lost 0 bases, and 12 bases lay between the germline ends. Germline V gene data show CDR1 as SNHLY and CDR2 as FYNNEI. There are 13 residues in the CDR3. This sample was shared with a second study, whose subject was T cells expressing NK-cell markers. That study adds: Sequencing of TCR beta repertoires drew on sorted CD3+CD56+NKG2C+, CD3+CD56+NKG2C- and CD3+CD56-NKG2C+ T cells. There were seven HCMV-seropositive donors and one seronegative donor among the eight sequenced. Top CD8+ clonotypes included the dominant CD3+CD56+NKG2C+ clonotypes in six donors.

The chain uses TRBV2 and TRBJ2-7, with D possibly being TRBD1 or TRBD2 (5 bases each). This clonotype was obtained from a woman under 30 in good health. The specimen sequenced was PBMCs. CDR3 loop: CASITGTSYEQYF. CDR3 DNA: TGTGCCAGTATCACCGGGACCTCCTACGAGCAGTACTTC.